This T cell receptor beta chain was identified during a study of tumor-infiltrating lymphocytes in primary liver carcinoma. About the study: Patients were men and women aged 30 to 69 years. About 3.5 to 7.5 million productive TCRbeta reads were obtained from the samples, with similar numbers across tissue types. Maximum tumor diameters ranged from 4.2 to 10 cm, stage T1-T3 N0M0.

The table lists this clonotype with many counts. Taking about 19-32 mg of unsorted bulk tissue, the authors co-extracted RNA and DNA. A constant-region primer served to make TCR beta cDNA from roughly 540 ng total RNA. Sequencing libraries for TCR beta derived from three nested multiplex PCR rounds that used slightly modified ARM-PCR. In the first two PCR rounds, TRBV1-TRBV30 forward primers were paired with a C-beta reverse primer, and each round lasted roughly 9 cycles. TCRdb reprocessed the multiplex PCR reads with MiXCR, giving one entry per CDR3 protein. Here the sample spans over 75,000 distinct CDR3 sequences, less than 75% being singletons. The CDR3 runs to 13 residues. V gave up 6 bases and J gave up 2 bases; unmatched junction bases: 3. The germline V gene has CDR1 SQVTM and CDR2 ANQGSEA.

The chain is built from TRBV29-1 and TRBJ1-5; 8 nucleotides align to TRBD1. This sequence was found in a middle-aged man with primary liver carcinoma and hepatitis B virus infection. The material sequenced was tumor-adjacent normal liver tissue. The CDR3 reads CSVQTGGNQPQHF. The CDR3, as DNA: TGCAGCGTCCAGACAGGGGGCAATCAGCCCCAGCATTTT. Full variable domain (outside the CDR3, taken from reference TRBV29-1 and TRBJ1-5): SAVISQKPSRDICQRGTSLTIQCQVDSQVTMMFWYRQQPGQSLTLIATANQGSEATYESGFVIDKFPISRPNLTFSTLTVSNMSPEDSSIYLCSVQTGGNQPQHFGDGTRLSIL.